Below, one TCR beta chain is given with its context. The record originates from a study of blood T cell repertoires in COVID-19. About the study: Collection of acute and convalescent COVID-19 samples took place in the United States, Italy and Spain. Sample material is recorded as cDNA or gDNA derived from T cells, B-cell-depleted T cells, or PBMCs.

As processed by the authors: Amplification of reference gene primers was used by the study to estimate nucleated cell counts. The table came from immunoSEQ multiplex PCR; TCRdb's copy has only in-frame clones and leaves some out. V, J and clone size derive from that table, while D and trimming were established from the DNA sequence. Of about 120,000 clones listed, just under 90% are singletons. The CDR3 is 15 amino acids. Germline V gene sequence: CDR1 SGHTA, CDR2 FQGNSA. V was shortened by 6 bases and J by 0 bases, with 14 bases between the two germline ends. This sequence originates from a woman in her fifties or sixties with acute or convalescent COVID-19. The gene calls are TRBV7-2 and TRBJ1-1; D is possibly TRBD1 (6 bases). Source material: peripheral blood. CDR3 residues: CASSSEGTLNTEAFF. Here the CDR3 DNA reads TGTGCCAGCAGTTCCGAGGGGACATTGAACACTGAAGCTTTCTTT.